A selection of T cell receptor beta chains follows, all from one sample in a study of cytomegalovirus exposure and HLA in healthy donors. Profiled with immunoSEQ multiplex PCR; TCRdb holds only in-frame clones, not every one. The table records about 150,000 clones, roughly four fifths of them present only once. The sequenced material came from PBMCs. These receptors were taken from a man aged 25 to 40 in good health and CMV-seronegative. Both conserved end residues are part of each CDR3. The order of the fields is V gene, J gene, CDR3 protein.

>TRBV6-5|TRBJ1-1
CASSYTPTENTEAFF
>TRBV19|TRBJ1-2
CASKDRSNTPSGYTF
>TRBV28|TRBJ1-1
CASSSRTVVAFF
>TRBV6-1|TRBJ2-5
CASSVASGRETQYF
>TRBV18|TRBJ1-5
CASSPRGLVGNQPQHF
>TRBV9|TRBJ2-2
CASSVEKLAKNTGELFF
>TRBV6-1|TRBJ2-7
CASSRDRLSYEQYF
>TRBV7-6|TRBJ2-1
CASSSRTSGEGNEQFF
>TRBV14|TRBJ2-5
CASSRSRGARETQYF
>TRBV7-9|TRBJ2-5
CAGSSGGYPQYF
>TRBV6-6|TRBJ1-2
CASSLVSSREGDGYTF
>TRBV6-6|TRBJ2-1
CASSLLAANYNEQFF
>TRBV6-6|TRBJ1-1
CASSSTGGRTEAFF
>TRBV6-6|TRBJ1-2
CASRERQAGRNYGYTF
>TRBV25-1|TRBJ1-6
CASGHGSNSPLHF
>TRBV27|TRBJ2-7
CASMVASGTYEQYF
>TRBV27|TRBJ1-2
CASSTLGGNGYTF
>TRBV6-1|TRBJ1-2
CASSEGKGDRVSGYTF
>TRBV27|TRBJ2-7
CASSTGTSVTYEQYF
>TRBV7-2|TRBJ2-3
CASSWDTTDTQYF
>TRBV7-4|TRBJ1-5
CASHGGNNQPQHF
>TRBV5-1|TRBJ2-5
CASSLEGTSGIETQYF
>TRBV6-5|TRBJ1-6
CASSYSQGMNSPLHF
>TRBV5-1|TRBJ2-1
CASSLTLARGNNEQFF
>TRBV7-9|TRBJ2-1
CASSSTGAEIFYNEQFF
>TRBV4-2|TRBJ1-3
CASSQAGGDRVNTIYF
>TRBV6-1|TRBJ1-5
CASSEFEGAIQPQHF
>TRBV15|TRBJ2-5
CATSAPGQGLGETQYF
>TRBV5-6|TRBJ2-5
CASSTGTGEETQYF
>TRBV11-2|TRBJ2-2
CASRGAGELFF
>TRBV5-1|TRBJ2-2
CASSLDGRPNTGELFF
>TRBV15|TRBJ1-2
CATSTTQGLLSGYTF
>TRBV7-9|TRBJ1-1
CASSLVSRDNRNTEAFF
>TRBV11-2|TRBJ2-7
CASSPAYLLYF
>TRBV5-1|TRBJ1-6
CASEAGSGNSPLHF
>TRBV7-9|TRBJ1-3
CASSLTGTGTSRTIYF
>TRBV7-8|TRBJ2-7
CVCGRGQGYEQYF
>TRBV27|TRBJ2-7
CASSRQGVQYEQYF
>TRBV9|TRBJ2-5
CASSHGDYQETQYF
>TRBV28|TRBJ2-7
CASSPLREARDYEQYF
>TRBV9|TRBJ2-1
CASSVAPEDQYEQFF
>TRBV30|TRBJ2-6
CAWSRGGANVLTF
>TRBV5-6|TRBJ2-7
CASSLFDRGYEQYF
>TRBV9|TRBJ1-3
CASSDTRVYSGNTIYF
>TRBV4-1|TRBJ1-2
CASSQAPNADTYGYTF
>TRBV15|TRBJ1-1
CATSRGQGNAEAFF
>TRBV5-1|TRBJ1-4
CASSLETGSTANEKLFF
>TRBV10-3|TRBJ1-3
CAISAGSGNTIYF
>TRBV19|TRBJ2-3
CASRAGGADTQYF
>TRBV27|TRBJ2-2
CASSSGPPGELFF
>TRBV29-1|TRBJ2-3
CSVTGTGLHTQYF
>TRBV18|TRBJ2-3
CASSPDRVSTDTQYF
>TRBV6-5|TRBJ2-7
CASSYFRDNEQYF
>TRBV28|TRBJ2-7
CASSMSGRGEQYF
>TRBV6-5|TRBJ2-2
CASSYGGSLNTGELFF
>TRBV5-4|TRBJ2-1
CASSPERDNEQFF
>TRBV27|TRBJ2-7
CASSLYMGQSYEQYF
>TRBV7-9|TRBJ2-7
CASSLKGDSGEQYF
>TRBV5-1|TRBJ2-2
CASSFLAGGPGELFF
>TRBV6-1|TRBJ1-1
CASSLNRMNTEAFF